The clone carrying this T cell receptor (beta chain) was recorded only once. The data stem from a study of blood T cell repertoires in COVID-19. Study context: From the United States, Italy and Spain came samples of acute and convalescent COVID-19. In each case, the material was cDNA or gDNA derived from T cells, B-cell-depleted T cells, or PBMCs.

V lost 0 bases to trimming and J lost 2 bases, with 6 bases between them. CDR1 SGHRS and CDR2 YFSETQ come from the germline V gene. The CDR3 is 13 residues long. Original analysis: Amplification with reference gene primers provided the estimates of nucleated cell counts. The assay was immunoSEQ multiplex PCR, and TCRdb's table has in-frame clones only and misses some. For V, J and clone size, that table is used; D and trimming come from the DNA. The sample carries roughly 88,000 clones, roughly 80% recorded once. The chain joins TRBV5-1 to TRBJ2-7; no clear D. This TCR derives from a woman at least 80 years old with acute or convalescent COVID-19. The material sequenced was peripheral blood. The CDR3 spells CASSLGVPYEQYF. CDR3 bases: TGCGCCAGCAGCTTGGGAGTCCCCTACGAGCAGTACTTC.